Below, 32 T cell receptor beta chains from the same sample are listed, as sequenced in a study of CD8 T cells in Susac syndrome. The RNA input was about 0.5 to 1 ug, and it was reverse transcribed with random hexamers. TCRdb itself ran the immunoSEQ multiplex PCR reads through MiXCR, one entry per CDR3 protein. The sample includes some 150,000 distinct CDR3 sequences, about 95% of them seen just once. Material for sequencing was CD4+ T cells from PBMCs. The origin of the receptors is a human donor with Susac syndrome.

This rearrangement joins TRBV5-1 to TRBJ2-7; D is ambiguous. The CDR3 has 13 amino acids. Per germline, CDR1 SGHRS and CDR2 YFSETQ. V was trimmed by 0 bases and J by 8 bases, leaving 12 bases between them. The chain's CDR3 is CASSLEATTKQYF. CDR3 DNA: TGCGCCAGCAGCTTGGAGGCCACAACCAAGCAGTACTTC.

This clonotype was observed a single time. The V call is TRBV5-1, the J call TRBJ2-4, with 8 bases aligning to TRBD1. The CDR3 loop spans 15 amino acids. CDR1 is SGHRS, CDR2 YFSETQ, per germline. Trimming cost V 4 bases and J 4 bases; bases outside gene matches: 7. The CDR3 loop is CASSPRGQDKNIQYF. The CDR3 DNA is TGCGCCAGCAGCCCGAGGGGACAGGATAAAAACATTCAGTACTTC. The whole variable domain, filled in from reference TRBV5-1 and TRBJ2-4, reads KAGVTQTPRYLIKTRGQQVTLSCSPISGHRSVSWYQQTPGQGLQFLFEYFSETQRNKGNFPGRFSGRQFSNSRSEMNVSTLELGDSALYLCASSPRGQDKNIQYFGAGTRLSVL.

This clonotype was picked up one time. The chain joins TRBV20-1 to TRBJ2-7; a possible D gene is TRBD1 (9 bases). This CDR3 region has 13 residues. The germline V and J ends were trimmed by 6 bases and 8 bases, with 20 bases remaining between them. The germline gives CDR1 DFQATT, CDR2 SNEGSKA (reference sequence). The CDR3 DNA follows: TGCAGTGCCGGGAGGGGGACAGGGCCTAAGCAGTACTTC. This translates into CSAGRGTGPKQYF.

The chain recombines TRBV7-2 with TRBJ2-6; D unclear. The V gene lost 0 bases and the J gene lost 0 bases, with 9 bases spanning the gap. CDR1 is SGHTA and CDR2 is FQGNSA in the germline V gene. CDR3 length: 17 residues. CDR3 DNA sequence: TGTGCCAGCAGCTTAGCGCACCGAGTCTCTGGGGCCAACGTCCTGACTTTC. Residues: CASSLAHRVSGANVLTF.

The V gene is TRBV4-1, the J gene TRBJ1-1; D call uncertain. CDR1 and CDR2 from the germline V gene are MGHRA and YSYEKL. V dropped 4 bases and J dropped 5 bases, with 14 bases sitting between them. The CDR3 length is 14 residues. CDR3 coding DNA: TGCGCCAGCAGCCCATCCGTGGGTCGGACTGAAGCTTTCTTT. Residues: CASSPSVGRTEAFF.

Written as DNA, the CDR3 is TGTGCCAGCAGTTCCGGGCGCACAGATACGCAGTATTTT. This gives the protein CASSSGRTDTQYF. This sequence joins TRBV5-4 and TRBJ2-3, with D unresolved. The ends were cut back, 5 bases at V and 1 base at J, with 8 bases in the middle. Germline CDR1 is SGHNT and CDR2 is YYREEE (reference sequence). The CDR3 is made up of 13 amino acids.

This clonotype has a handful of counts. The chain joins TRBV20-1 to TRBJ2-3; 10 bases align to TRBD2. With V trimmed by 1 base and J by 4 bases, 2 bases remained unmatched. The germline V gene has CDR1 DFQATT and CDR2 SNEGSKA (reference sequence). CDR3 size: 14 residues. The CDR3 nucleotides read TGCAGTGCTAGAGCTAGCGGGGGAGCAGATACGCAGTATTTT. This gives the protein CSARASGGADTQYF.

The chain employs TRBV29-1 and TRBJ2-5; either TRBD1 or TRBD2 may supply D (5 bases each). This CDR3 spans 12 amino acids. V was trimmed by 7 bases and J by 1 base, leaving 10 bases between them. Germline-derived CDR1 and CDR2 are SQVTM and ANQGSEA. CDR3 loop: CSAARGQETQYF. CDR3 nucleotides: TGCAGCGCCGCGAGGGGCCAAGAGACCCAGTACTTC.

The chain recombines TRBV28 with TRBJ1-1; 8 bases fit TRBD1. The CDR3 runs 12 residues. V shed 6 bases, J shed 13 bases, and the junction held 10 bases outside the gene matches. Germline values: CDR1 MDHEN, CDR2 SYDVKM. In DNA, the CDR3 is TGTGCCAGCAGCACCCTCCAGGGGGCGCGTTTCTTT. Encoded protein: CASSTLQGARFF.

CDR3 coding DNA: TGTGCCAGTAGGGACGGCCTGAACACTGAAGCTTTCTTT. Its translation is CASRDGLNTEAFF. V and J are TRBV19 and TRBJ1-1; D remains unclear. V was clipped by 6 bases and J by 0 bases, with 8 bases between them. CDR3 size: 13 residues. CDR1 is LNHDA and CDR2 is SQIVND in the germline V gene (reference sequence).

The chain employs TRBV29-1 and TRBJ1-4; D remains unclear. The CDR3 spans 11 residues. Trimming cost V 7 bases and J 5 bases, with 8 bases left between them. Germline V gene lookup returns CDR1 SQVTM and CDR2 ANQGSEA. CDR3 region: CSGVTNEKLFF. CDR3 nucleotides: TGCAGCGGCGTCACGAATGAAAAACTGTTTTTT.

V usage is TRBV27 and J usage is TRBJ1-2, with 9 bases identical to TRBD1. Germline V gene lookup returns CDR1 MNHEY and CDR2 SMNVEV (reference sequence). J lost 4 bases, V lost 8 bases, and 2 bases had no gene match. This CDR3 has 12 amino acids. The CDR3 spells CASQGQGYGYTF. CDR3 bases: TGTGCCAGCCAGGGACAGGGCTATGGCTACACCTTC.

The genes are TRBV3-1 and TRBJ1-2, with a weak D call TRBD1 (6 bases). V was pared by 4 bases and J by 6 bases, with 9 bases between. This CDR3 has 12 residues. Germline CDR1 LGHDT, CDR2 YNNKEL (reference sequence). The CDR3 is CASSPQGHGYTF. The DNA of the CDR3 is TGTGCCAGCAGCCCACAGGGCCATGGCTACACCTTC.

A single count supports this clonotype. The chain recombines TRBV4-2 with TRBJ2-1; 13 bases match TRBD2. The CDR3 extends over 16 amino acids. The trim removed 5 bases at V and 5 bases at J, leaving 6 bases unmatched. Germline V gene sequence: CDR1 LGHNA, CDR2 YNFKEQ. The CDR3 spells CASSTRLAGGDNEQFF. In nucleotides, the CDR3 is TGTGCCAGCAGCACCCGACTAGCGGGGGGTGACAATGAGCAGTTCTTC.

The chain links TRBV24-1 to TRBJ2-3; either TRBD1 or TRBD2 may fit D (5 bases each). V was clipped by 9 bases and J by 2 bases, with 8 bases between them. Germline V gene lookup returns CDR1 KGHDR and CDR2 SFDVKD. CDR3 size: 12 residues. CDR3 in amino acids: CATQGTTDTQYF. For the CDR3, the DNA is TGTGCCACCCAAGGGACCACAGATACGCAGTATTTT.

CDR3 loop: CASTPEQTNYGYTF. DNA for the CDR3: TGCGCCAGCACCCCGGAACAGACTAACTATGGCTACACCTTC. J is TRBJ1-2 and V is TRBV5-1; D gene unclear. Germline values: CDR1 SGHRS, CDR2 YFSETQ. V lost 6 bases to trimming and J lost 0 bases, with 12 bases between them. The CDR3 sequence is 14 residues long.

This sequence joins TRBV28 and TRBJ2-1; D gene ambiguous. Germline CDR1 and CDR2: MDHEN and SYDVKM. V was shortened by 3 bases and J by 10 bases, with 13 bases between the two germline ends. This CDR3 contains 13 residues. The CDR3 coding sequence is TGTGCCAGCAGTTTCCTCTCTATTGGGGAGCAGTTCTTC. This codes for CASSFLSIGEQFF.

This sequence joins TRBV9 and TRBJ2-1; tentatively, D is TRBD1 (5 bases). Trimming cost V 3 bases and J 2 bases, with 12 bases left between them. CDR1 is SGDLS and CDR2 is YYNGEE in the germline V gene. This CDR3 contains 15 residues. The CDR3 DNA reads TGTGCCAGCAGCGGCCAGGGATCCGCCTACAATGAGCAGTTCTTC. It codes for CASSGQGSAYNEQFF.

J is TRBJ2-3 and V is TRBV11-2; tentative D call: TRBD1 (6 bases). The CDR3 runs to 15 residues. V was clipped by 6 bases and J by 0 bases, with 13 bases between them. From germline, CDR1 is SGHAT and CDR2 FQNNGV. This CDR3 reads CASSRTGPSTDTQYF. CDR3 in DNA: TGTGCCAGCAGTCGAACAGGGCCTAGCACAGATACGCAGTATTTT. Full variable domain (rest looked up from reference TRBV11-2 and TRBJ2-3): EAGVAQSPRYKIIEKRQSVAFWCNPISGHATLYWYQQILGQGPKLLIQFQNNGVVDDSQLPKDRFSAERLKGVDSTLKIQPAKLEDSAVYLCASSRTGPSTDTQYFGPGTRLTVL.

This chain links TRBV20-1 with TRBJ2-7, with 11 bases lining up with TRBD2. The junction had 7 bases not matched to a gene; V was cut back by 5 bases and J by 1 base. This CDR3 is built from 15 residues. Per the germline V gene, CDR1 is DFQATT and CDR2 is SNEGSKA (reference sequence). CDR3 region: CSASSGTSGSYEQYF. CDR3 in DNA: TGCAGTGCTTCCTCCGGGACTAGCGGTTCCTACGAGCAGTACTTC.

V is TRBV7-2 and J is TRBJ1-6; D is ambiguous. CDR1 and CDR2 from the germline V gene are SGHTA and FQGNSA. Trimming removed 8 bases from V and 5 bases from J, with 7 bases in between. CDR3 length: 12 residues. The DNA of the CDR3 is TGTGCCAGCTCCATGAATAATTCACCCCTCCACTTT. Amino acids: CASSMNNSPLHF.

V and J are TRBV5-4 and TRBJ2-3; D gene ambiguous. Germline V gene data show CDR1 as SGHNT and CDR2 as YYREEE (reference sequence). This CDR3 comprises 15 residues. The V end lost 0 bases, the J end lost 2 bases, and 10 bases lay between the germline ends. This CDR3 is CASSLELVYTDTQYF. The CDR3 region has the DNA TGTGCCAGCAGCTTGGAATTGGTTTACACAGATACGCAGTATTTT.

The chain combines TRBV20-1 with TRBJ2-3; 13 bases line up with TRBD2. The ends lost 5 bases at V and 2 bases at J; junction bases unmatched: 4. From germline, CDR1 is DFQATT and CDR2 SNEGSKA (reference sequence). CDR3 length: 15 residues. Written as DNA, the CDR3 is TGCAGTGCTCCACTAGCGGGGGGGCCCACAGATACGCAGTATTTT. As protein: CSAPLAGGPTDTQYF.

The rearrangement joins TRBV4-3 to TRBJ2-5; tentatively, D is TRBD1 (5 bases). Trimming removed 4 bases at V and 3 bases at J, with 9 bases between. This CDR3 is built from 13 residues. Germline-derived CDR1 and CDR2 are LGHNA and YSLEER. The CDR3 spells CASSRDSKETQYF. The CDR3 nucleotides read TGCGCCAGCAGCCGTGACAGTAAAGAGACCCAGTACTTC.

The rearrangement joins TRBV20-1 to TRBJ2-5, with TRBD2 matching 9 bases. V was clipped by 1 base and J by 4 bases; unmatched bases: 1. The germline V gene encodes CDR1 DFQATT and CDR2 SNEGSKA (reference sequence). The CDR3 consists of 13 residues. DNA for the CDR3: TGCAGTGCTAGAGGTAGCGGGGGAGAGACCCAGTACTTC. Protein product: CSARGSGGETQYF.

A single count supports this clonotype. V and J are TRBV11-3 and TRBJ2-7; 9 nucleotides line up with TRBD1. Germline CDR1 reads SGHNT; CDR2 reads YENEEA. This CDR3 contains 12 residues. With V trimmed by 5 bases and J by 5 bases, 1 base remained unmatched. This CDR3 is CASSHRGHEQYF. In DNA, the CDR3 is TGTGCCAGCAGCCACAGGGGGCACGAGCAGTACTTC.

This clonotype has a single count. The J gene is TRBJ2-3, the V gene TRBV6-2 or TRBV6-3; D is undetermined. The V and J ends lost 6 bases and 6 bases respectively, with 10 bases between them. The CDR3 is 12 amino acids. Germline CDR1 reads MNHEY; CDR2 reads SVGEGT. The CDR3: CASSEPGDTQYF. The CDR3, as DNA: TGTGCCAGCAGCGAACCTGGGGATACGCAGTATTTT.

The chain is built from TRBV6-6 and TRBJ2-5; TRBD1 aligns across 9 bases. The CDR3 loop spans 16 amino acids. J was trimmed by 2 bases and V by 2 bases; bases with no gene match: 6. Looked up from germline, CDR1 is MNHNY and CDR2 is SVGAGI (reference sequence). CDR3 residues: CASSYGTGKTQETQYF. The CDR3 DNA reads TGTGCCAGCAGTTACGGGACAGGGAAGACTCAAGAGACCCAGTACTTC.

The J gene is TRBJ2-2, the V gene TRBV19; perhaps TRBD1 as D (6 bases). The CDR3 length is 13 residues. V was pared by 6 bases and J by 4 bases, with 9 bases between. Germline CDR1 and CDR2: LNHDA and SQIVND (reference sequence). This chain's CDR3 is CASRTGSTGELFF. The CDR3 DNA sequence: TGTGCCAGTAGAACAGGGTCCACCGGGGAGCTGTTTTTT.

This chain joins TRBV29-1 and TRBJ1-2; D remains unclear. There are 11 residues in the CDR3. Germline V gene data show CDR1 as SQVTM and CDR2 as ANQGSEA. V lost 3 bases and J 3 bases, leaving 5 bases between the germline ends. CDR3 DNA: TGCAGCGTTGACAAGGACTATGGCTACACCTTC. Translating gives CSVDKDYGYTF. Combining the CDR3 with reference TRBV29-1 and TRBJ1-2 gives the whole variable domain SAVISQKPSRDICQRGTSLTIQCQVDSQVTMMFWYRQQPGQSLTLIATANQGSEATYESGFVIDKFPISRPNLTFSTLTVSNMSPEDSSIYLCSVDKDYGYTFGSGTRLTVV.

This chain connects TRBV20-1 to TRBJ2-1; 7 nucleotides agree with TRBD2. CDR3 length: 13 amino acids. Germline-derived CDR1 and CDR2 are DFQATT and SNEGSKA (reference sequence). Trimming removed 4 bases from V and 3 bases from J; junction bases left unmatched: 3. The chain's CDR3 is CSAIRGVYNEQFF. CDR3 DNA sequence: TGCAGTGCTATACGGGGGGTCTACAATGAGCAGTTCTTC.

In DNA form, the CDR3 reads TGCGCCAGCAGCTTGGTGGGTGACAGCTACGAGCAGTACTTC. Its protein product is CASSLVGDSYEQYF. The chain links TRBV5-1 to TRBJ2-7, with D possibly being TRBD1 (5 bases). Trimming cost V 0 bases and J 3 bases, with 10 bases left between them. This CDR3 region has 14 residues. Germline assignment: CDR1 SGHRS and CDR2 YFSETQ.